Given below is one T cell receptor (beta chain) in context. For the second PCR, which ran for roughly 6 to 12 cycles, a sample-barcoded 5' primer and a J-beta primer mix were used. Each single sample gave us at least 3 million CDR3-containing paired-end reads. TCRdb re-analysed the 5' RACE reads in MiXCR, keeping a single row per CDR3 protein. In the table there are approximately 690,000 distinct CDR3 sequences, 58% of which are singletons. Each sample provided at least 6 micrograms of extracted total RNA. The CDR3 is 16 residues long. CDR1 is SGHAT, CDR2 FQNNGV, per germline. The V and J ends lost 8 bases and 8 bases respectively, with 25 bases between them. This entry is derived from a study of blood T cells in healthy people across ages.

The sample was blood. This clonotype was sampled from a man aged 55 to 70 in good health. The chain employs TRBV11-2 and TRBJ2-1; D unresolved. The CDR3: CASGSIEARIPHEQFF. In nucleotides, the CDR3 is TGTGCCAGCGGCTCGATTGAGGCTAGAATTCCGCATGAGCAGTTCTTC.